Presented here are 16 T cell receptor beta chains from one specimen sequenced in a study of cytomegalovirus exposure and HLA in healthy donors. 13 Jbeta primers and 60 Vbeta primers were used for the PCR. Measured with immunoSEQ multiplex PCR; TCRdb has only the in-frame clones, and not every one. The data contain approximately 100,000 clones, about 70% of them singletons. Specimen: PBMCs. All receptors derive from a woman in her late teens or twenties in good health and CMV-seropositive.

The gene calls are TRBV10-3 and TRBJ2-1; 7 bases fit TRBD2. The CDR3 runs 14 residues. Germline V CDR1 and CDR2: ENHRY, SYGVKD. V lost 3 bases, J lost 4 bases, and 3 bases stayed unmatched. Here the CDR3 DNA reads TGTGCCATCAGTGAAAGAGCGGGGTACAATGAGCAGTTCTTC. It codes for CAISERAGYNEQFF.

This chain uses TRBV29-1 with TRBJ2-7, with 7 bases lining up with TRBD1. J was trimmed by 1 base and V by 3 bases; bases with no gene match: 3. The CDR3 is 13 residues long. CDR1 SQVTM and CDR2 ANQGSEA come from the germline V gene. The CDR3 region has the DNA TGCAGCGTTGACGCACAGGGGTCCTACGAGCAGTACTTC. It yields the protein CSVDAQGSYEQYF.

The rearrangement links TRBV4-3 to TRBJ2-1; 12 bases are a match to TRBD2. Trimming took 4 bases from V and 7 from J; bases not matched to a gene: 8. CDR3 length: 16 residues. Germline assignment: CDR1 LGHNA and CDR2 YSLEER. The CDR3 bases are TGCGCCAGCAGCCGACTAGCGGGAGAGGTGGGGAATGAGCAGTTCTTC. Encoded protein: CASSRLAGEVGNEQFF.

V usage is TRBV6-4 and J usage is TRBJ2-4, with TRBD1 matching 7 bases. Germline lookup yields CDR1 MRHNA and CDR2 SNTAGT. The CDR3 extends over 13 amino acids. V dropped 8 bases and J dropped 9; count of bases not matched to a gene: 10. The CDR3 spells CASPRGPVTIQYF. The CDR3 bases are TGTGCCAGCCCGAGGGGGCCAGTTACCATTCAGTACTTC.

The genes are TRBV28 and TRBJ2-3; a possible D gene is TRBD2 (6 bases). V dropped 6 bases and J dropped 3 bases, with 16 bases sitting between them. CDR1 MDHEN and CDR2 SYDVKM come from the germline V gene. CDR3 length: 15 amino acids. CDR3 bases: TGTGCCAGCAGCTTTCGTAGCGGAAGGACAGATACGCAGTATTTT. Its translation is CASSFRSGRTDTQYF.

The V and J genes are TRBV28 and TRBJ2-5; D possibly corresponds to TRBD2 (5 bases). The ends were cut back, 2 bases at V and 7 bases at J, with 17 bases in the middle. The germline gives CDR1 MDHEN, CDR2 SYDVKM. The CDR3 is made up of 15 amino acids. The CDR3 nucleotides are TGTGCCAGCAGTTTAGTCCGGGGATGGGAAGGGACCCAGTACTTC. This gives the protein CASSLVRGWEGTQYF.

The chain links TRBV5-1 to TRBJ2-3; TRBD2 is a possible D gene (7 bases). The CDR3 totals 15 residues. V lost 0 bases, J lost 5 bases, and 13 bases lay in between. Per germline, CDR1 SGHRS and CDR2 YFSETQ. The DNA for the CDR3 is TGCGCCAGCAGCTTGGCGGCAGGGGAGGGAGATACGCAGTATTTT. It translates to CASSLAAGEGDTQYF.

J is TRBJ2-3 and V is TRBV7-2; 8 bases fit TRBD2. The trim removed 3 bases at V and 3 bases at J, leaving 5 bases unmatched. The germline gives CDR1 SGHTA, CDR2 FQGNSA. The CDR3 consists of 15 residues. The chain's CDR3 is CASSLSGSGTDTQYF. The CDR3 nucleotides read TGTGCCAGCAGCTTGAGCGGGAGTGGGACAGATACGCAGTATTTT. The variable domain in full, completed from reference TRBV7-2 and TRBJ2-3, reads GAGVSQSPSNKVTEKGKDVELRCDPISGHTALYWYRQSLGQGLEFLIYFQGNSAPDKSGLPSDRFSAERTGGSVSTLTIQRTQQEDSAVYLCASSLSGSGTDTQYFGPGTRLTVL.

The rearrangement links TRBV9 to TRBJ2-2; 9 bases line up with TRBD2. Germline-derived CDR1 and CDR2 are SGDLS and YYNGEE. The CDR3 spans 13 residues. The junction had 4 bases not matched to a gene; V was cut back by 8 bases and J by 5 bases. CDR3 sequence: CASLAGVTGELFF. In nucleotides, the CDR3 is TGTGCCAGTTTAGCGGGAGTGACCGGGGAGCTGTTTTTT.

The chain couples TRBV2 to TRBJ1-1; D might be TRBD1 (6 bases). Deletions cut 6 bases from V and 0 bases from J, with 11 bases between. The germline V gene encodes CDR1 SNHLY and CDR2 FYNNEI. There are 14 residues in the CDR3. The CDR3 protein is CASSIQGLNTEAFF. The CDR3, as DNA: TGTGCCAGCAGCATACAGGGACTGAACACTGAAGCTTTCTTT.

The chain links TRBV19 to TRBJ1-2, with a possible D match to TRBD1 (6 bases). The V gene's germline CDR1 is LNHDA and CDR2 SQIVND (reference sequence). This CDR3 is built from 12 residues. V lost 6 bases and J lost 5, with 10 bases in between. The CDR3 coding sequence is TGTGCCAGTAGAGGAGGACAGTATGGCTACACCTTC. It encodes CASRGGQYGYTF.

This clone occurred a few times. V usage is TRBV6-5 and J usage is TRBJ2-7, with 12 bases identical to TRBD2. Germline trimming cut 4 bases from V and 5 bases from J; bases unmatched to any gene: 9. The CDR3 length is 16 residues. Germline CDR1 is MNHEY and CDR2 is SVGAGI. CDR3 bases: TGTGCCAGCAGTTCGTTCCTAGCGGGAGGGCTGGACGAGCAGTACTTC. It yields the protein CASSSFLAGGLDEQYF.

The chain has TRBV6-1 and TRBJ2-7; D perhaps matches TRBD1 (5 bases). V gave up 8 bases and J gave up 4 bases, with 9 bases separating them. The germline V gene encodes CDR1 MNHNS and CDR2 SASEGT. The CDR3 is made up of 11 amino acids. The CDR3 region has the DNA TGTGCCAGCCCGAAGGGGTACGAGCAGTACTTC. It specifies CASPKGYEQYF.

This clone was picked up a small number of times. This chain connects TRBV28 to TRBJ2-1; the match to TRBD2 covers 9 bases. Germline V gives CDR1 MDHEN, CDR2 SYDVKM. The junction had 3 bases not matched to a gene; V was cut back by 6 bases and J by 0 bases. CDR3 size: 15 residues. CDR3 loop: CASSRLAVSYNEQFF. The CDR3 nucleotides are TGTGCCAGCAGCCGACTAGCGGTCTCCTACAATGAGCAGTTCTTC. Full variable domain (rest looked up from reference TRBV28 and TRBJ2-1): DVKVTQSSRYLVKRTGEKVFLECVQDMDHENMFWYRQDPGLGLRLIYFSYDVKMKEKGDIPEGYSVSREKKERFSLILESASTNQTSMYLCASSRLAVSYNEQFFGPGTRLTVL.

This clone turned up a few times. The chain couples TRBV7-8 to TRBJ1-2; D is unresolved. This CDR3 comprises 13 residues. The germline gives CDR1 SGHVS, CDR2 FQNEAQ. Trimming took off 5 bases at V and 6 bases at J, with 13 bases between the two ends. As DNA, the CDR3 is TGTGCCAGCAGCACCCGGACTACCCATGGCTACACCTTC. Encoded protein: CASSTRTTHGYTF. Variable domain in full (rest from reference TRBV7-8 and TRBJ1-2): GAGVSQSPRYKVAKRGQDVALRCDPISGHVSLFWYQQALGQGPEFLTYFQNEAQLDKSGLPSDRFFAERPEGSVSTLKIQRTQQEDSAVYLCASSTRTTHGYTFGSGTRLTVV.

V gene TRBV2 combines with J gene TRBJ1-5; D gene unclear. Trimming removed 3 bases from V and 2 bases from J, with 5 bases in between. The CDR3 consists of 13 residues. The germline CDR1 and CDR2 sequences are SNHLY and FYNNEI. The DNA for the CDR3 is TGTGCCAGCAGTGACGGGGGCAATCAGCCCCAGCATTTT. This gives the protein CASSDGGNQPQHF. Supplemented by reference TRBV2 and TRBJ1-5, the full variable domain reads EPEVTQTPSHQVTQMGQEVILRCVPISNHLYFYWYRQILGQKVEFLVSFYNNEISEKSEIFDDQFSVERPDGSNFTLKIRSTKLEDSAMYFCASSDGGNQPQHFGDGTRLSIL.